These 12 T cell receptor beta chains share one sample of origin, sequenced in a study of T-cell reconstitution after alpha-beta-depleted transplantation in children. During its preparation, the TCRbeta library received unique molecular identifiers. Each CDR3 protein gets one entry after TCRdb re-called the PCR reads with MiXCR. This sample carries about half a million distinct CDR3 sequences, around 13% of them seen once, and the ten largest clones take under 7%. This specimen was PBMCs from the stem cell graft donor, taken from the stem cell graft. The source of these receptors is a human donor who donated a stem cell graft to a child with combined immunodeficiency.

The V and J genes are TRBV9 and TRBJ2-2; D tentatively fits TRBD1 or TRBD2 (6 bases each). The CDR3 has 15 amino acids. Germline lookup yields CDR1 SGDLS and CDR2 YYNGEE. V was trimmed by 3 bases and J by 4 bases, leaving 13 bases between them. The CDR3 is CASSEGGWGTGELFF. CDR3 bases: TGTGCCAGCAGCGAGGGGGGTTGGGGCACCGGGGAGCTGTTTTTT.

This clonotype showed up many times. This chain links TRBV12-5 with TRBJ2-2; D remains ambiguous. The V end was cut by 0 bases, the J end by 3 bases, with 2 bases between. CDR1 and CDR2 from the germline V gene are LGHNT and FRNRAP. The CDR3 length is 13 residues. CDR3 sequence reads: CASGLVDTGELFF. The CDR3 DNA sequence: TGTGCTAGTGGTTTGGTAGACACCGGGGAGCTGTTTTTT.

This clonotype was seen at least ten times. The rearrangement joins TRBV20-1 to TRBJ2-7; the match to TRBD2 covers 15 bases. In germline, CDR1 is DFQATT, CDR2 SNEGSKA (reference sequence). This CDR3 spans 15 amino acids. The ends lost 3 bases at V and 2 bases at J; junction bases unmatched: 2. The CDR3 nucleotides are TGCAGTGCTAGCGGACTAGCGGGAGGGGCCTACGAGCAGTACTTC. It codes for CSASGLAGGAYEQYF.

This clonotype was seen a handful of times. This rearrangement joins TRBV18 to TRBJ1-1, with 7 bases matching TRBD1. The junction had 5 bases not matched to a gene; V was cut back by 1 base and J by 3 bases. Germline V gene sequence: CDR1 KGHSH, CDR2 LQKENI. This CDR3 region has 15 residues. CDR3 region: CASSPLQGRHTEAFF. CDR3 nucleotide sequence: TGTGCCAGCTCACCACTACAGGGGAGACACACTGAAGCTTTCTTT.

This clonotype was seen repeatedly, ten times or more. The chain combines TRBV12-3 or TRBV12-4 with TRBJ1-2; TRBD1 matches 11 bases. The CDR3 spans 16 residues. V trimming: 5 bases; J trimming: 1 base; junction bases outside the gene matches: 6. The CDR3: CASSLDRGHNNYGYTF. Written as DNA, the CDR3 is TGTGCCAGCAGTCTGGACAGGGGGCATAATAACTATGGCTACACCTTC.

This clonotype was counted between two and nine times. The chain uses TRBV7-2 and TRBJ2-1, with D possibly being TRBD2 (6 bases). The CDR3 runs 14 residues. V lost 5 bases to trimming and J lost 3 bases, with 11 bases between them. The germline CDR1 and CDR2 sequences are SGHTA and FQGNSA. The CDR3 nucleotides read TGTGCCAGCAGCCGTCGGACTAACTACAATGAGCAGTTCTTC. This encodes CASSRRTNYNEQFF.

This clonotype was counted a few times. The gene calls are TRBV5-6 and TRBJ2-6; the D gene is possibly TRBD2 (5 bases). V was clipped by 2 bases and J by 2 bases, with 11 bases between them. The germline CDR1 and CDR2 sequences are SGHDT and YYEEEE. This CDR3 comprises 16 residues. The CDR3: CASSLPLGAGANVLTF. CDR3 coding DNA: TGTGCCAGCAGCTTACCCCTCGGGGCTGGGGCCAACGTCCTGACTTTC.

This clonotype was seen a handful of times. The CDR3 protein is CASSRADRARTEAFF. The CDR3 nucleotides are TGTGCCAGTAGTAGGGCCGACAGGGCCAGGACTGAAGCTTTCTTT. This chain joins TRBV19 and TRBJ1-1, with 7 positions matching TRBD1. Trimming cost V 4 bases and J 5 bases; bases outside gene matches: 10. The CDR3 spans 15 residues. CDR1 is LNHDA and CDR2 is SQIVND in the germline V gene (reference sequence).

This clonotype was found many times. The rearrangement uses TRBV24-1 and TRBJ2-5; no firm D call. Looked up from germline, CDR1 is KGHDR and CDR2 is SFDVKD. The CDR3 has 12 residues. The germline V and J ends were trimmed by 4 bases and 4 bases, with 6 bases remaining between them. The CDR3 DNA reads TGTGCCACCAGTGAGCGAGGAGAGACCCAGTACTTC. Amino acid sequence: CATSERGETQYF.

This clonotype was seen a few times. CDR3: CSAGDRNEKLFF. The DNA for the CDR3 is TGCAGCGCCGGGGACAGGAATGAAAAACTGTTTTTT. The V gene is TRBV29-1, the J gene TRBJ1-4, with 8 positions matching TRBD1. V trimming: 7 bases; J trimming: 5 bases; junction bases outside the gene matches: 3. Germline-derived CDR1 and CDR2 are SQVTM and ANQGSEA. The CDR3 covers 12 residues.

This clonotype turned up a few times. The gene calls are TRBV29-1 and TRBJ1-4; D uncertain. Germline V CDR1 and CDR2: SQVTM, ANQGSEA. The CDR3 is made up of 12 amino acids. Trimming took 1 base from V and 8 from J, leaving 8 bases between them. CDR3 residues: CSVEGNQEKLFF. The DNA for the CDR3 is TGCAGCGTTGAAGGGAACCAGGAAAAACTGTTTTTT.

This clonotype has more than one count but fewer than ten. The chain couples TRBV30 to TRBJ1-1, with 7 nucleotides matching TRBD1. CDR3 size: 14 residues. With V trimmed by 0 bases and J by 7 bases, 8 bases remained unmatched. Per the germline V gene, CDR1 is GTSNPN and CDR2 is SVGIG (reference sequence). The CDR3 coding sequence is TGTGCCTGGAGTGTGATAGGACAGGAGAATGAAGCTTTCTTT. Residues: CAWSVIGQENEAFF.